The 13 T cell receptor beta chains presented below share a single source sample, sequenced in a study of blood T cells in healthy people across ages. Then a second PCR, running roughly 7 to 11 cycles, was carried out with a sample-barcoded 5' primer and a J-beta primer mix. TCRdb redid the calling of the 5' RACE reads with MiXCR, one entry per CDR3 protein. The sample has some 940,000 distinct CDR3 sequences, 29% seen once. The same data also went into a second study, on T cells of mothers and their children.

Sequencing was done on a sample of blood. The receptors here all came from a middle-aged woman in good health.

In its sample, this clonotype was seen many times. This chain links TRBV2 with TRBJ2-4; 10 bases match TRBD2. Germline values: CDR1 SNHLY, CDR2 FYNNEI. The CDR3 has 12 amino acids. The ends lost 4 bases at V and 14 bases at J; junction bases unmatched: 5. The CDR3 is CASSGTSGGEYF. DNA for the CDR3: TGTGCCAGCAGTGGGACTAGCGGAGGGGAGTACTTC.

This clonotype occurred a few times. The genes are TRBV10-2 and TRBJ2-1, with D possibly TRBD1 on 6 matching bases. CDR1 is WSHSY, CDR2 SAAADI, per germline. The V and J ends lost 2 bases and 9 bases respectively, with 11 bases between them. The CDR3 is 13 residues long. The CDR3 DNA reads TGCGCCAGCAGTGAGATACAGGGAATTGAGCAGTTCTTC. Amino acid sequence: CASSEIQGIEQFF.

This clonotype has only a few counts. V usage is TRBV7-3 and J usage is TRBJ2-1; the match to TRBD2 covers 8 bases. This CDR3 has 14 residues. CDR1 is SGHTA and CDR2 is FQGTGA in the germline V gene. Trimming removed 2 bases from V and 8 bases from J; junction bases left unmatched: 5. The CDR3 loop is CASSLGGGYDEQFF. CDR3 in DNA: TGTGCCAGCAGCTTAGGCGGGGGGTACGATGAGCAGTTCTTC.

V is TRBV10-3 and J is TRBJ2-5; D gene unclear. The last part of the DNA fits TRBJ2-7 better; the J call may be wrong. The length of the CDR3 is 16 residues. Germline V gene data show CDR1 as ENHRY and CDR2 as SYGVKD. In DNA form, the CDR3 reads TGTGCCATCAGTGAGTCGAAATGGCCTCTGAACTACGAGCAGTACTTC. This encodes CAISESKWPLNYEQYF.

This clonotype showed up just a few times. The chain combines TRBV20-1 with TRBJ1-4, with D maybe TRBD1 (5 bases). V dropped 2 bases and J dropped 4 bases, with 20 bases sitting between them. CDR3 length: 17 amino acids. Germline lookup yields CDR1 DFQATT and CDR2 SNEGSKA (reference sequence). This CDR3 reads CSARPSGEVYYNEKLFF. CDR3 DNA sequence: TGCAGTGCTAGACCTTCGGGGGAGGTGTACTATAATGAAAAACTGTTTTTT.

The chain couples TRBV2 to TRBJ1-2; D is unclear. V was clipped by 0 bases and J by 8 bases, with 13 bases between them. The CDR3 extends over 14 amino acids. The germline CDR1 and CDR2 sequences are SNHLY and FYNNEI. This chain's CDR3 is CASSEAVVGKGYTF. The CDR3 DNA follows: TGTGCCAGCAGTGAAGCGGTGGTAGGGAAAGGCTACACCTTC.

This clonotype was seen repeatedly, ten times or more. This chain connects TRBV7-2 to TRBJ2-7, with D unclear. Germline V gene sequence: CDR1 SGHTA, CDR2 FQGNSA. V lost 5 bases to trimming and J lost 0 bases, with 11 bases between them. The length of the CDR3 is 14 residues. For the CDR3, the DNA is TGTGCCAGCAGCCAAATGGGGATCTCCTACGAGCAGTACTTC. Encoded protein: CASSQMGISYEQYF. The full variable domain, with the rest looked up from reference TRBV7-2 and TRBJ2-7, is GAGVSQSPSNKVTEKGKDVELRCDPISGHTALYWYRQSLGQGLEFLIYFQGNSAPDKSGLPSDRFSAERTGGSVSTLTIQRTQQEDSAVYLCASSQMGISYEQYFGPGTRLTVT.

DNA for the CDR3: TGTGCCAGCAGCTACGCGACAAACTACAATGAGCAGTTCTTC. It yields the protein CASSYATNYNEQFF. The chain has TRBV7-9 and TRBJ2-1; D unclear. V dropped 4 bases and J dropped 3 bases, with 10 bases sitting between them. Per germline, CDR1 SEHNR and CDR2 FQNEAQ (reference sequence). The CDR3 has 14 amino acids.

This clonotype has a handful of counts. The chain has TRBV11-2 and TRBJ1-1, with 7 bases lining up with TRBD1. Germline CDR1 reads SGHAT; CDR2 reads FQNNGV. With 1 base clipped from V and 5 bases from J, the junction kept 4 bases outside the gene matches. CDR3 length: 14 residues. CDR3 sequence: CASSLGRGSTEAFF. Written as DNA, the CDR3 is TGTGCCAGCAGCTTAGGCAGGGGGAGTACTGAAGCTTTCTTT.

To note about this clonotype: The junction departs from germline at one end; a sequencing error may be responsible. This chain connects TRBV3-1 to TRBJ2-5, with 7 bases that match TRBD1. The CDR3 loop spans 16 amino acids. Germline-derived CDR1 and CDR2 are LGHDT and YNNKEL (reference sequence). The CDR3 DNA is TGTGCCAGTAGCCAAGAAAGGCGGACAGGTCAAGAGACCCAGTACTTC. Its translation: CASSQERRTGQETQYF.

This clonotype was observed many times. The chain combines TRBV6-5 with TRBJ2-7; D not certain. The CDR3 runs 15 residues. Germline V gene data show CDR1 as MNHEY and CDR2 as SVGAGI. V lost 4 bases and J lost 1, with 14 bases in between. The CDR3 spells CASSLSSGFSYEQYF. As DNA, the CDR3 is TGTGCCAGCAGTTTATCGTCGGGTTTTTCCTACGAGCAGTACTTC.

The chain recombines TRBV3-1 with TRBJ1-2; 7 nucleotides match TRBD1. The CDR3 extends over 14 amino acids. The germline gives CDR1 LGHDT, CDR2 YNNKEL (reference sequence). The junction had 5 bases not matched to a gene; V was cut back by 4 bases and J by 3 bases. The CDR3 protein is CASSPEGADYGYTF. As DNA, the CDR3 is TGTGCCAGCAGCCCGGAGGGGGCGGACTATGGCTACACCTTC.

This clonotype appeared once. This may be a read error: a much more frequent sequence differs by one nucleotide. The gene calls are TRBV12-3 or TRBV12-4 and TRBJ2-5, with D perhaps given as TRBD1 or TRBD2 (5 bases each). The CDR3 consists of 15 residues. The V end lost 4 bases, the J end lost 2 bases, and 14 bases lay between the germline ends. The CDR3 DNA follows: TGTGCCAGCAGTTCCTGGGACCGGACACAAGAGACCCAGTACTTC. Translated, it gives CASSSWDRTQETQYF.